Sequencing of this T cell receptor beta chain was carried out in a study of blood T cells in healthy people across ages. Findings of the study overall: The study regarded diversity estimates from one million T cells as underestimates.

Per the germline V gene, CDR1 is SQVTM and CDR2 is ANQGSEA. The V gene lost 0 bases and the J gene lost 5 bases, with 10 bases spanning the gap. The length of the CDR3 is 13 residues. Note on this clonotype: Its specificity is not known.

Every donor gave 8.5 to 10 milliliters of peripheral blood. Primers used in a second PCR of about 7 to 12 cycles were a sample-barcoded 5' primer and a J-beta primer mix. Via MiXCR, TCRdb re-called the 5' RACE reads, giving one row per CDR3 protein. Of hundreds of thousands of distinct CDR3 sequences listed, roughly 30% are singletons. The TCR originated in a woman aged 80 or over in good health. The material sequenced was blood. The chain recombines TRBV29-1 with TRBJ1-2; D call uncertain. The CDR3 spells CSVEDSGLYGYTF. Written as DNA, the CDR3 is TGCAGCGTTGAAGATTCGGGCCTTTATGGCTACACCTTC.